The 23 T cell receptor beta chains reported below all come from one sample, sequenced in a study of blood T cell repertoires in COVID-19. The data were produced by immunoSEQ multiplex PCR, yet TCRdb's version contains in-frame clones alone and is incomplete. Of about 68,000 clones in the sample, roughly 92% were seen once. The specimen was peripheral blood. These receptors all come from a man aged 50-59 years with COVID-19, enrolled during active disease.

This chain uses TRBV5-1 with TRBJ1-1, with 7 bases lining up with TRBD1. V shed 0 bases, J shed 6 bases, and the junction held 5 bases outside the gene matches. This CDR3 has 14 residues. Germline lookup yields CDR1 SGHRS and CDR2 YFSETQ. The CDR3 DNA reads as TGCGCCAGCAGCTTGGCGCAGGGGGGTCCTGAAGCTTTCTTT. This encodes CASSLAQGGPEAFF. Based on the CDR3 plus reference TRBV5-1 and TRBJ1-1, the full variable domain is KAGVTQTPRYLIKTRGQQVTLSCSPISGHRSVSWYQQTPGQGLQFLFEYFSETQRNKGNFPGRFSGRQFSNSRSEMNVSTLELGDSALYLCASSLAQGGPEAFFGQGTRLTVV.

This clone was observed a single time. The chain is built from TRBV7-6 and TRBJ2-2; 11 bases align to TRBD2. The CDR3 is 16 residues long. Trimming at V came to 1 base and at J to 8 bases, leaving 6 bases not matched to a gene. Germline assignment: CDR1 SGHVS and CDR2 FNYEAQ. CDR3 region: CASSLGLAGNQGELFF. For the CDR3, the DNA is TGTGCCAGCAGCTTAGGACTAGCGGGAAATCAAGGGGAGCTGTTTTTT.

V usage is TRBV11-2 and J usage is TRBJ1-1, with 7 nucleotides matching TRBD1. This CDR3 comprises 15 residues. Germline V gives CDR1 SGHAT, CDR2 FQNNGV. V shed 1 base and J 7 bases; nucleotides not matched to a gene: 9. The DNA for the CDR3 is TGTGCCAGCAGCTTAGCCCTAGGACAGGCGAGTGAAGCTTTCTTT. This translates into CASSLALGQASEAFF.

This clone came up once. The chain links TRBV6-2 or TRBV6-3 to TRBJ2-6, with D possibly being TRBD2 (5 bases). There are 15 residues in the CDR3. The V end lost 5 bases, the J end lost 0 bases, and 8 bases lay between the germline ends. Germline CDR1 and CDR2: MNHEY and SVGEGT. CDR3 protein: CASSPRGSGANVLTF. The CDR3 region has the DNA TGTGCCAGCAGTCCCCGGGGCTCTGGGGCCAACGTCCTGACTTTC.

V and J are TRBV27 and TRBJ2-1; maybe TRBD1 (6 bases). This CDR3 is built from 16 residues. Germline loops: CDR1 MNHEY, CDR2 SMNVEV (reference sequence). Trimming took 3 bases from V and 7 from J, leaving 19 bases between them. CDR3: CASSLSASQRGNEQFF. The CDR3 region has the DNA TGTGCCAGCAGTTTGTCGGCTAGCCAAAGGGGGAATGAGCAGTTCTTC.

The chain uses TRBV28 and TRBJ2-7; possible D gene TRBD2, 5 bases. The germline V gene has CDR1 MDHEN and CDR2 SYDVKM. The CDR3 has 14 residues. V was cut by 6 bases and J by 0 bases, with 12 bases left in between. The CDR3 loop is CASRGAARSYEQYF. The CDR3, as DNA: TGTGCCAGCAGGGGAGCCGCTCGCTCCTACGAGCAGTACTTC.

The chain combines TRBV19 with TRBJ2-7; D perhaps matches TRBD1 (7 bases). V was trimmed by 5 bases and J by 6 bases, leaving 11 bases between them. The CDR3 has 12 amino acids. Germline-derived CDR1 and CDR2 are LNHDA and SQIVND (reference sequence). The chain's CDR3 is CASSHRGGEQYV. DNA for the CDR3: TGTGCCAGTAGTCACAGGGGAGGCGAGCAGTACGTC.

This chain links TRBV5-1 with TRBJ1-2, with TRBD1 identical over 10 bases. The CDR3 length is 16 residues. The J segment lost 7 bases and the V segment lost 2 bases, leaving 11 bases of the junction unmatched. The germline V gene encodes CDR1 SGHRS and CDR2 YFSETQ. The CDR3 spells CASSLSPGQGVSGYTF. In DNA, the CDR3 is TGCGCCAGCAGCTTATCGCCCGGACAGGGGGTATCTGGCTACACCTTC.

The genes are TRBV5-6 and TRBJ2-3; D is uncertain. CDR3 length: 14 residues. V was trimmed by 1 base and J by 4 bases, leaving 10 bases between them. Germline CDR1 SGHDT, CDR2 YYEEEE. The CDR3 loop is CASSLYGLADTQYF. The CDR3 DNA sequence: TGTGCCAGCAGCTTGTACGGGTTGGCAGATACGCAGTATTTT.

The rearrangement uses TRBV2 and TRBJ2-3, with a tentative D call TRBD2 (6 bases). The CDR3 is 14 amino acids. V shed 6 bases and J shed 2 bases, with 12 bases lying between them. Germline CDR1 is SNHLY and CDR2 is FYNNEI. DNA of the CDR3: TGTGCCAGCAGGGGGACTGGATACACAGATACGCAGTATTTT. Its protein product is CASRGTGYTDTQYF. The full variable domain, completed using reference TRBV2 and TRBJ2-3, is EPEVTQTPSHQVTQMGQEVILRCVPISNHLYFYWYRQILGQKVEFLVSFYNNEISEKSEIFDDQFSVERPDGSNFTLKIRSTKLEDSAMYFCASRGTGYTDTQYFGPGTRLTVL.

This chain's CDR3 is CASSRQPGQYEQYV. The CDR3 DNA follows: TGTGCCAGCAGTCGACAGCCGGGACAGTACGAGCAGTACGTC. This rearrangement joins TRBV11-2 to TRBJ2-7, with 7 bases fitting TRBD1. After removal of 6 bases from V and 4 bases from J, the junction contained 9 bases not matched to a gene. The germline CDR1 and CDR2 sequences are SGHAT and FQNNGV. The CDR3 totals 14 residues.

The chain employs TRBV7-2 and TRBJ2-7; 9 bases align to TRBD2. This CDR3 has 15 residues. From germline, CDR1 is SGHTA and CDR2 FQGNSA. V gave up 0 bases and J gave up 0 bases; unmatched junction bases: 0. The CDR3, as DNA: TGTGCCAGCAGCTTAGCACTAGCGGGCTCCTACGAGCAGTACTTC. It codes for CASSLALAGSYEQYF. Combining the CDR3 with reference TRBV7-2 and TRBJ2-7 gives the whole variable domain GAGVSQSPSNKVTEKGKDVELRCDPISGHTALYWYRQSLGQGLEFLIYFQGNSAPDKSGLPSDRFSAERTGGSVSTLTIQRTQQEDSAVYLCASSLALAGSYEQYFGPGTRLTVT.

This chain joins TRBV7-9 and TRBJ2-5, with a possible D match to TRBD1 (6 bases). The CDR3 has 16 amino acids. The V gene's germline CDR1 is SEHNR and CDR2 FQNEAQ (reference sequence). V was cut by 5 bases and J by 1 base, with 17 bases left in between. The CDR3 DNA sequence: TGTGCCAGCAGCCCCTGGGGCAGGGGCTTCCAAGAGACCCAGTACTTC. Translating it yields CASSPWGRGFQETQYF.

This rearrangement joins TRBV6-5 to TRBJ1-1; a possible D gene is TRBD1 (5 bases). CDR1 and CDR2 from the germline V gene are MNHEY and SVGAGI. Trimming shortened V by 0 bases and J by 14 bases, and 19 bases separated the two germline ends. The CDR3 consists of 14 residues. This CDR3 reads CASSYSSAGPQGFF. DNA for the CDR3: TGTGCCAGCAGTTACTCCTCCGCAGGGCCCCAGGGCTTCTTT.

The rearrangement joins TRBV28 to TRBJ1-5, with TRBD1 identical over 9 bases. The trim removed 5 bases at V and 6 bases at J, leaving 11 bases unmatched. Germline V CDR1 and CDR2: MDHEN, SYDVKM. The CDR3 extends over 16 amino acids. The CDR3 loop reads CASSGTGTGKVQPQHF. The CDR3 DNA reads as TGTGCCAGCAGTGGTACCGGGACAGGGAAGGTTCAGCCCCAGCATTTT.

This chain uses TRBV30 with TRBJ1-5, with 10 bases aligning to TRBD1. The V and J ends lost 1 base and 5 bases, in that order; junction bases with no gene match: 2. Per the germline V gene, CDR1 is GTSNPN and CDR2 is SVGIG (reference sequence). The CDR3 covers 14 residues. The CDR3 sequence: CAWSGDRGDQPQHF. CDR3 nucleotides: TGTGCCTGGAGTGGGGACAGGGGTGATCAGCCCCAGCATTTT.

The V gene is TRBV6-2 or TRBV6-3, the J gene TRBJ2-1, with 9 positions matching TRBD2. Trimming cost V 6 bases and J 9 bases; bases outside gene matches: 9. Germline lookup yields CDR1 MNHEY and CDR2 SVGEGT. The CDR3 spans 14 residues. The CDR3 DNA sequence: TGTGCCAGCAGCCGCGGACTAGCGTTCACTGAGCAGTTCTTC. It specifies CASSRGLAFTEQFF.

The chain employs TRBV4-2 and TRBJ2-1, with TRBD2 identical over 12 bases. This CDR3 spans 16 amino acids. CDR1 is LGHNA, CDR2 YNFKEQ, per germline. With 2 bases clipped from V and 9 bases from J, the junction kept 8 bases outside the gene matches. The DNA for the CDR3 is TGTGCCAGCAGCCAATCCTGGACTAGCGGGAACAGTGAGCAGTTCTTC. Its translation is CASSQSWTSGNSEQFF.

The CDR3 region has the DNA TGCGCCAGCAGCTTTGTGGGCGAGGGTGACTACACCTTC. This translates into CASSFVGEGDYTF. V and J are TRBV5-1 and TRBJ1-2; D remains ambiguous. V was shortened by 2 bases and J by 10 bases, with 15 bases between the two germline ends. CDR3 length equals 13 residues. Germline V gene sequence: CDR1 SGHRS, CDR2 YFSETQ.

CDR3 coding DNA: TGTGCCAGCAGCCAAGATATCTCACTAGCGGGTAAAAATGAGCAGTTCTTC. The encoded protein is CASSQDISLAGKNEQFF. The chain has TRBV4-2 and TRBJ2-1, with 9 bases identical to TRBD2. This CDR3 is built from 17 residues. Germline CDR1 and CDR2: LGHNA and YNFKEQ. Germline trimming cut 0 bases from V and 7 bases from J; bases unmatched to any gene: 10.

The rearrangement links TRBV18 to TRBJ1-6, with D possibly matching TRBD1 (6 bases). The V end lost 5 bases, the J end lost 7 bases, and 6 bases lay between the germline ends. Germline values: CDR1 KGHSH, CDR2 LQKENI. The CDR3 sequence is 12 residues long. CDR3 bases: TGTGCCAGCTCAGGGGGCAATTCACCCCTCCACTTT. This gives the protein CASSGGNSPLHF.

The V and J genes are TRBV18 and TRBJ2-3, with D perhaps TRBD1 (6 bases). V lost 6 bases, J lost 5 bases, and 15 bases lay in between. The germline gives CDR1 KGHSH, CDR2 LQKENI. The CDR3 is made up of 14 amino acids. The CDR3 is CASSPGQSVDTQYF. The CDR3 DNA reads TGTGCCAGCTCGCCGGGACAAAGTGTAGATACGCAGTATTTT.

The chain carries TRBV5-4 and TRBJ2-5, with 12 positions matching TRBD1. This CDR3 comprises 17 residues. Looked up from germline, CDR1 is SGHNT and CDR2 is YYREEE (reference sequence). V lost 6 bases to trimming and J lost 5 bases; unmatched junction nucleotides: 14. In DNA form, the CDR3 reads TGTGCCAGCAACGATATCCCGGGACAGGGGGCGTGGGAGACCCAGTACTTC. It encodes CASNDIPGQGAWETQYF.